This record covers a single T cell receptor beta chain. The sample comes from a study of regulatory T cells in long-lasting Graves disease. Overall study: For under 3 months, newly diagnosed Graves' patients had been taking antithyroid drugs.

iRepertoire HTBI primers and Arm-PCR of CDR3 regions built TCR beta libraries. TCRdb reanalysed the multiplex PCR reads using MiXCR and keeps one entry per CDR3 protein. Among 360,000 or so distinct CDR3 sequences listed, about an eighth were seen once. As to time point: newly diagnosed GD, antithyroid drugs for less than 3 months. Generation of the TCR library employed RNA extracted from PBMCs. These records were also assigned to another study, of T cells in Graves' hyperthyroidism and ophthalmopathy.

The sample was peripheral blood mononuclear cells (PBMCs), taken at new diagnosis, from a patient treated with antithyroid drugs. This clonotype originated in a woman between 18 and 29 years old with Graves disease.

The DNA for the CDR3 is TGTGCCAGCAGCCTAAGAGGTTTCCAAGAGACCCAGTACTTC. Its translation is CASSLRGFQETQYF. This chain links TRBV7-9 with TRBJ2-5; unclear D gene. There are 14 residues in the CDR3. The germline CDR1 and CDR2 sequences are SEHNR and FQNEAQ (reference sequence). V was pared by 5 bases and J by 1 base, with 11 bases between. The whole variable domain, filled in from reference TRBV7-9 and TRBJ2-5, reads DTGVSQNPRHKITKRGQNVTFRCDPISEHNRLYWYRQTLGQGPEFLTYFQNEAQLEKSRLLSDRFSAERPKGSFSTLEIQRTEQGDSAMYLCASSLRGFQETQYFGPGTRLLVL.